These 22 T cell receptor beta chains were all obtained from the same sample, sequenced in a study of OX40 agonist ivuxolimab in advanced cancers. Profiled with immunoSEQ multiplex PCR; TCRdb holds only in-frame clones, not every one. In the table there are some 20,000 clones, 80% to 85% of which are singletons. The input for sequencing was CD4+ or CD8+ T cells sorted from blood, taken in a trial of the OX40 agonist ivuxolimab. These receptors all stem from an adult with an advanced solid tumor such as melanoma, head and neck, liver or kidney cancer.

This chain joins TRBV14 and TRBJ2-7, with TRBD1 matching over 9 bases. CDR1 and CDR2 from the germline V gene are SGHDN and FVKESK. The CDR3 covers 16 residues. V lost 4 bases and J lost 4; bases outside the gene matches: 11. The CDR3 is CASSPGGQGRLYEQYF. The CDR3 nucleotides read TGTGCCAGCAGCCCAGGGGGACAGGGCCGGTTATACGAGCAGTACTTC.

This clone has only one observation. J is TRBJ2-1 and V is TRBV9; 10 bases align to TRBD2. Germline loops: CDR1 SGDLS, CDR2 YYNGEE. Trimming removed 4 bases from V and 7 bases from J; junction bases left unmatched: 11. This CDR3 has 16 amino acids. The CDR3 DNA reads as TGTGCCAGCAGCCCAGGGTTAGCGGGAGGCGAAAATGAGCAGTTCTTC. It encodes CASSPGLAGGENEQFF. Combining the CDR3 with reference TRBV9 and TRBJ2-1 gives the whole variable domain DSGVTQTPKHLITATGQRVTLRCSPRSGDLSVYWYQQSLDQGLQFLIQYYNGEERAKGNILERFSAQQFPDLHSELNLSSLELGDSALYFCASSPGLAGGENEQFFGPGTRLTVL.

This clone came up once. This chain connects TRBV18 to TRBJ1-5; 7 bases align to TRBD1. The CDR3 is made up of 14 amino acids. The V segment lost 6 bases and the J segment 4 bases; nucleotides outside the gene matches: 6. Germline lookup yields CDR1 KGHSH and CDR2 LQKENI. CDR3 sequence: CASSQDRVNQPQHF. In DNA form, the CDR3 reads TGTGCCAGCTCGCAAGACAGGGTTAATCAGCCCCAGCATTTT.

This clone has a single count. The chain couples TRBV5-1 to TRBJ2-3; D is possibly TRBD2 (6 bases). Between the trimmed V and J ends, which lost 4 bases and 6 bases, there was a span of 21 bases. Germline-derived CDR1 and CDR2 are SGHRS and YFSETQ. This CDR3 has 16 residues. The CDR3 nucleotides read TGCGCCAGCAGCCCCCTGAGCGGGTTGGGAGCTGATACGCAGTATTTT. The encoded protein is CASSPLSGLGADTQYF.

DNA of the CDR3: TGCAGCGTTCTAGTAGCGGCGAACACCGGGGAGCTGTTTTTT. This sequence encodes CSVLVAANTGELFF. The chain links TRBV29-1 to TRBJ2-2, with D perhaps matching TRBD2 (6 bases). Germline CDR1 reads SQVTM; CDR2 reads ANQGSEA. The CDR3 spans 14 residues. V was pared by 5 bases and J by 0 bases, with 10 bases between.

This clone was detected a few times. The genes are TRBV28 and TRBJ1-2; weak D call: TRBD1 (6 bases). Germline V gene sequence: CDR1 MDHEN, CDR2 SYDVKM. The CDR3 loop spans 15 amino acids. V lost 7 bases and J 6 bases, leaving 21 bases between the germline ends. CDR3 DNA: TGTGCCAGCACCGAAGGCCAGGGGATTATAAATGGCTACACCTTC. This translates into CASTEGQGIINGYTF.

The chain couples TRBV19 to TRBJ2-5; D possibly corresponds to TRBD1 (5 bases). V lost 1 base and J lost 4, with 7 bases in between. The CDR3 runs to 13 residues. Germline CDR1 LNHDA, CDR2 SQIVND (reference sequence). The CDR3 DNA follows: TGTGCCAGTAGTATAGGCCAGGGAGAGACCCAGTACTTC. This gives the protein CASSIGQGETQYF.

The gene calls are TRBV2 and TRBJ1-5; the D gene is possibly TRBD1 (5 bases). Germline V lookup: CDR1 SNHLY, CDR2 FYNNEI. The CDR3 runs to 14 residues. Trimming removed 1 base at V and 6 bases at J, with 10 bases between. The CDR3 DNA follows: TGTGCCAGCAGTGAAGGACTGGGGGGTCAGCCCCAGCATTTT. Residues: CASSEGLGGQPQHF.

This clone is categorized as medium-sized. The CDR3 DNA sequence: TGTGCCTGGAGGTCCAGCGGGAGCCCCAATGAGCAGTTCTTC. This gives the protein CAWRSSGSPNEQFF. The chain is built from TRBV30 and TRBJ2-1, with 8 bases matching TRBD2. The V segment lost 3 bases and the J segment 6 bases; nucleotides outside the gene matches: 7. Germline lookup yields CDR1 GTSNPN and CDR2 SVGIG (reference sequence). The CDR3 covers 14 residues.

The V call is TRBV5-4, the J call TRBJ2-1, with TRBD1 matching 8 bases. CDR1 SGHNT and CDR2 YYREEE come from the germline V gene (reference sequence). Losses at the gene ends were 4 bases for V and 2 bases for J; bases not matched to a gene: 8. CDR3 length: 16 amino acids. The CDR3 loop is CASSGSGTGPYNEQFF. The CDR3 DNA reads TGTGCCAGCAGCGGATCCGGGACAGGTCCCTACAATGAGCAGTTCTTC.

This chain connects TRBV9 to TRBJ2-7; D assignment may be TRBD1 or TRBD2 (5 bases each). Trimming took 3 bases from V and 6 from J, leaving 13 bases between them. The CDR3 loop spans 13 amino acids. Germline CDR1 and CDR2: SGDLS and YYNGEE. The CDR3: CASSEGRAGEQYF. The CDR3 DNA reads as TGTGCCAGCAGCGAAGGCAGGGCGGGCGAGCAGTACTTC.

This clone was detected only a few times. The V call is TRBV4-2, the J call TRBJ1-3, with no clear D. In germline, CDR1 is LGHNA, CDR2 YNFKEQ. The CDR3 has 15 residues. The V end was cut by 6 bases, the J end by 0 bases, with 12 bases between. The CDR3 spells CASSTGLISGNTIYF. The CDR3 DNA reads TGTGCCAGCAGTACGGGCCTTATCTCTGGAAACACCATATATTTT.

To note about this clone: The sample has other DNA sequences that encode this CDR3 too. CDR3 nucleotide sequence: TGTGCCAGCGGATACAGGGGGGAAAAACTGTTTTTT. As protein: CASGYRGEKLFF. The genes are TRBV27 and TRBJ1-4, with 8 bases identical to TRBD1. There are 12 residues in the CDR3. V was pared by 8 bases and J by 8 bases, with 4 bases of the junction left unmatched. CDR1 and CDR2 from the germline V gene are MNHEY and SMNVEV (reference sequence).

The gene calls are TRBV21-1 and TRBJ1-1. TRBV21-1 counts as a pseudogene. The CDR3 totals 12 residues. In DNA form, the CDR3 reads TGTGCCAGCAGCAAAGGTGTTGGTCAAGCTTTCTTT. This translates into CASSKGVGQAFF.

J is TRBJ1-2 and V is TRBV19; a weak D match, TRBD1 (5 bases). This CDR3 region has 11 residues. From germline, CDR1 is LNHDA and CDR2 SQIVND (reference sequence). Trimming left V 9 bases short and J 8 bases short, with 13 bases between. The CDR3 bases are TGTGCCAGCGGGGCAGGGCGAGGCTACACCTTC. Translation gives CASGAGRGYTF.

This chain connects TRBV7-8 to TRBJ1-1; D is unclear. Trimming removed 1 base at V and 3 bases at J, with 6 bases between. Germline CDR1 is SGHVS and CDR2 is FQNEAQ. This CDR3 is built from 13 residues. In DNA, the CDR3 is TGTGCCAGCAGCTTAGATCAAGACACTGAAGCTTTCTTT. This gives the protein CASSLDQDTEAFF.

This sequence joins TRBV15 and TRBJ2-1; TRBD1 aligns across 8 bases. Germline CDR1 LNHNV, CDR2 YYDKDF (reference sequence). Trimming at V came to 0 bases and at J to 7 bases, leaving 8 bases not matched to a gene. CDR3 length: 16 amino acids. CDR3 nucleotide sequence: TGTGCCACCAGCAGAGATCTGGCAGGGGGCAAGAATGAGCAGTTCTTC. Its protein is CATSRDLAGGKNEQFF.

The genes are TRBV7-6 and TRBJ2-1; no clear D gene. CDR1 and CDR2 from the germline V gene are SGHVS and FNYEAQ. The CDR3 contains 13 residues. Trimming stripped 3 bases from V and 8 bases from J, with 11 bases between. The CDR3 is CASSFQGLDEQFF. The CDR3 DNA reads as TGTGCCAGCAGCTTCCAAGGGCTGGATGAGCAGTTCTTC.

This sequence joins TRBV6-5 and TRBJ1-4; D possibly corresponds to TRBD1 (5 bases). The V gene lost 6 bases and the J gene lost 0 bases, with 8 bases spanning the gap. This CDR3 spans 14 amino acids. CDR1 MNHEY and CDR2 SVGAGI come from the germline V gene. CDR3 DNA sequence: TGTGCCAGCAGAAGACAGCCAACTAATGAAAAACTGTTTTTT. This encodes CASRRQPTNEKLFF.

The rearrangement uses TRBV6-7 and TRBJ2-5; 11 bases line up with TRBD1. The J call may be wrong; the DNA end is better matched by TRBJ2-7. TRBV6-7 is marked as an open reading frame, function uncertain. This CDR3 comprises 15 residues. CDR3: CASSCRTGGPYEQYF. The DNA for the CDR3 is TGTGCCAGCAGTTGTCGGACAGGGGGCCCCTACGAGCAGTACTTC.

The chain carries TRBV30 and TRBJ1-1, with D perhaps matching TRBD1 (6 bases). The CDR3 covers 14 residues. Germline CDR1 and CDR2: GTSNPN and SVGIG (reference sequence). V lost 4 bases and J 6 bases, leaving 18 bases between the germline ends. As DNA, the CDR3 is TGTGCCTGGAATACCTACAGGGCTGGCCCTGAAGCTTTCTTT. It is translated as CAWNTYRAGPEAFF.

J is TRBJ2-7 and V is TRBV19; D is possibly TRBD1 or TRBD2 (7 bases each). The V end was cut by 4 bases, the J end by 6 bases, with 16 bases between. CDR1 is LNHDA, CDR2 SQIVND, per germline (reference sequence). There are 14 residues in the CDR3. CDR3 region: CASSTDRTRSEQYF. The CDR3, as DNA: TGTGCCAGTAGTACGGACAGGACTAGGTCCGAGCAGTACTTC.